The 24 T cell receptor beta chains listed next were all sequenced from one sample in a study of blood T cell repertoires in COVID-19. The protocol was immunoSEQ multiplex PCR, while the TCRdb copy is restricted to in-frame clones and leaves out a portion. The sample includes 150,000 or so clones, approximately 88% of them seen just once. Specimen: PBMCs or T cells enriched from blood (not recorded which). These receptors were collected from an older man who had been exposed to COVID-19.

The J gene is TRBJ1-4, the V gene TRBV29-1, with TRBD1 matching over 9 bases. CDR1 SQVTM and CDR2 ANQGSEA come from the germline V gene. The CDR3 consists of 14 residues. Trimming removed 3 bases from V and 8 bases from J; junction bases left unmatched: 7. The CDR3 nucleotides are TGCAGCGTTGAGCCGGGACAGGGAGGGGAAAAACTGTTTTTT. This translates into CSVEPGQGGEKLFF.

This chain links TRBV11-2 with TRBJ2-7; TRBD1 aligns across 10 bases. The germline V gene encodes CDR1 SGHAT and CDR2 FQNNGV. The CDR3 runs to 15 residues. V lost 1 base and J lost 6; bases outside the gene matches: 6. This CDR3 reads CASSLAGTGAIEQYF. CDR3 sequence (DNA): TGTGCCAGCAGCTTAGCCGGGACAGGGGCTATCGAGCAGTACTTC.

The chain couples TRBV7-2 to TRBJ1-5, with D unresolved. This CDR3 spans 14 amino acids. CDR1 and CDR2 from the germline V gene are SGHTA and FQGNSA. The V gene lost 2 bases and the J gene lost 7 bases, with 12 bases spanning the gap. CDR3 nucleotide sequence: TGTGCCAGCAGCTTACACAGTGGGTACCAGCCCCAGCATTTT. Translation gives CASSLHSGYQPQHF.

The chain combines TRBV19 with TRBJ2-1, with D possibly being TRBD2 (5 bases). Trimming removed 1 base from V and 2 bases from J, with 9 bases in between. Germline V CDR1 and CDR2: LNHDA, SQIVND (reference sequence). CDR3 size: 15 residues. The CDR3 nucleotides are TGTGCCAGTAGTATAGCTAGCCAAACCTACAATGAGCAGTTCTTC. Translation: CASSIASQTYNEQFF.

This sequence joins TRBV6-5 and TRBJ1-4; D possibly corresponds to TRBD1 (6 bases). The CDR3 contains 14 residues. Germline values: CDR1 MNHEY, CDR2 SVGAGI. Trimming stripped 6 bases from V and 5 bases from J, with 13 bases between. The CDR3 nucleotides are TGTGCCAGCAGGCCGACAGGAACGAATGAAAAACTGTTTTTT. This sequence encodes CASRPTGTNEKLFF.

The rearrangement links TRBV4-3 to TRBJ1-2; D might be TRBD1 (6 bases). Germline-derived CDR1 and CDR2 are LGHNA and YSLEER. There are 14 residues in the CDR3. Trimming took 0 bases from V and 7 from J, leaving 12 bases between them. CDR3 protein: CASSQELGAGGYTF. CDR3 DNA: TGCGCCAGCAGCCAAGAACTGGGGGCGGGTGGCTACACCTTC.

CDR3: CASSPAQGRNEAFF. DNA for the CDR3: TGTGCCAGCAGTCCAGCACAGGGAAGGAATGAAGCTTTCTTT. The chain couples TRBV28 to TRBJ1-1, with D perhaps matching TRBD1 (6 bases). Germline V CDR1 and CDR2: MDHEN, SYDVKM. V was clipped by 5 bases and J by 7 bases, with 17 bases between them. This CDR3 has 14 amino acids.

Only one count was recorded for this clone. The V and J genes are TRBV5-1 and TRBJ1-2; the D is unclear. Trimming removed 3 bases from V and 6 bases from J, with 9 bases in between. CDR1 is SGHRS, CDR2 YFSETQ, per germline. The CDR3 consists of 12 residues. This CDR3 reads CASSSPGNGYTF. CDR3 nucleotide sequence: TGCGCCAGCAGCTCGCCGGGAAATGGCTACACCTTC.

A few counts support this clone. The chain is built from TRBV30 and TRBJ1-5; possible D gene TRBD1, 6 bases. The germline V gene has CDR1 GTSNPN and CDR2 SVGIG (reference sequence). V lost 1 base to trimming and J lost 3 bases, with 7 bases between them. The CDR3 extends over 13 amino acids. The CDR3: CAWSGGPNQPQHF. The CDR3 DNA is TGTGCCTGGAGTGGGGGGCCCAATCAGCCCCAGCATTTT.

This chain connects TRBV7-9 to TRBJ2-3; D remains ambiguous. Looked up from germline, CDR1 is SEHNR and CDR2 is FQNEAQ (reference sequence). The CDR3 loop spans 12 amino acids. Trimming shortened V by 5 bases and J by 2 bases, and 5 bases separated the two germline ends. CDR3 coding DNA: TGTGCCAGCAGCCGTTACACAGATACGCAGTATTTT. Translating it yields CASSRYTDTQYF.

The chain has TRBV5-6 and TRBJ1-1, with unresolved D. V lost 4 bases and J 7 bases, leaving 11 bases between the germline ends. Germline-derived CDR1 and CDR2 are SGHDT and YYEEEE. The CDR3 is 12 amino acids. Here the CDR3 reads CASSLNRGEAFF. As DNA, the CDR3 is TGTGCCAGCAGCCTTAACCGGGGTGAAGCTTTCTTT.

The V call is TRBV18, the J call TRBJ2-7; 7 bases agree with TRBD2. The CDR3 length is 15 residues. The V gene's germline CDR1 is KGHSH and CDR2 LQKENI. J gave up 7 bases and V 6 bases, and 15 bases lay outside the gene matches. The CDR3 here is CASSSLTSRPGEQYF. The DNA for the CDR3 is TGTGCCAGCTCTTCCCTGACTAGCCGGCCTGGGGAGCAGTACTTC.

The CDR3 here is CASSKTGKGSPLHF. In DNA form, the CDR3 reads TGTGCCAGCTCAAAGACAGGGAAGGGCTCACCCCTCCACTTT. The J gene is TRBJ1-6, the V gene TRBV18; TRBD1 matches at 7 bases. Germline V lookup: CDR1 KGHSH, CDR2 LQKENI. With V trimmed by 5 bases and J by 10 bases, 8 bases remained unmatched. CDR3 length equals 14 residues.

The V gene is TRBV5-4, the J gene TRBJ1-2; 9 bases align to TRBD1. The ends lost 4 bases at V and 3 bases at J; junction bases unmatched: 16. The CDR3 consists of 18 residues. Germline values: CDR1 SGHNT, CDR2 YYREEE (reference sequence). The CDR3 DNA reads TGTGCCAGCAGCCGAAACCCCGGGACAGGGCGTAAGGACTATGGCTACACCTTC. Translating it yields CASSRNPGTGRKDYGYTF.

This chain links TRBV7-2 with TRBJ1-6; D perhaps matches TRBD1 (6 bases). V was clipped by 1 base and J by 6 bases, with 10 bases between them. Germline V gives CDR1 SGHTA, CDR2 FQGNSA. This CDR3 is built from 15 residues. The CDR3 DNA reads as TGTGCCAGCAGCTTAGGTCTCAGGGGTAATTCACCCCTCCACTTT. Amino acids: CASSLGLRGNSPLHF. Variable domain in full (rest from reference TRBV7-2 and TRBJ1-6): GAGVSQSPSNKVTEKGKDVELRCDPISGHTALYWYRQSLGQGLEFLIYFQGNSAPDKSGLPSDRFSAERTGGSVSTLTIQRTQQEDSAVYLCASSLGLRGNSPLHFGNGTRLTVT.

Only a few counts were recorded for this clone. The chain links TRBV7-9 to TRBJ1-3, with D perhaps TRBD1 (5 bases). The length of the CDR3 is 18 residues. Trimming took 4 bases from V and 0 from J, leaving 19 bases between them. Germline V gene data show CDR1 as SEHNR and CDR2 as FQNEAQ (reference sequence). CDR3 in DNA: TGTGCCAGCAGCTCAATGCAGGGAATCATAGTCTCTGGAAACACCATATATTTT. Translation gives CASSSMQGIIVSGNTIYF. Together with reference TRBV7-9 and TRBJ1-3, the CDR3 gives the full variable domain: DTGVSQNPRHKITKRGQNVTFRCDPISEHNRLYWYRQTLGQGPEFLTYFQNEAQLEKSRLLSDRFSAERPKGSFSTLEIQRTEQGDSAMYLCASSSMQGIIVSGNTIYFGEGSWLTVV.

This clone came up a few times. The rearrangement uses TRBV6-1 and TRBJ1-5, with D tentatively TRBD1 (6 bases). V shed 2 bases and J shed 6 bases, with 14 bases lying between them. The CDR3 totals 15 residues. Germline loops: CDR1 MNHNS, CDR2 SASEGT. This chain's CDR3 is CASSEIGGLGQPQHF. The CDR3 DNA reads as TGTGCCAGCAGTGAAATCGGGGGGCTGGGTCAGCCCCAGCATTTT.

The chain recombines TRBV6-2 or TRBV6-3 with TRBJ1-2, with D possibly TRBD1 on 5 matching bases. CDR1 is MNHEY, CDR2 SVGEGT, per germline. V gave up 6 bases and J gave up 6 bases, with 17 bases separating them. The length of the CDR3 is 14 residues. Here the CDR3 DNA reads TGTGCCAGCAGCGAACGACAGTCTGGCCATGGCTACACCTTC. Its protein product is CASSERQSGHGYTF.

The chain couples TRBV4-3 to TRBJ2-7, with 7 bases that match TRBD1. The CDR3 covers 19 residues. Germline CDR1 reads LGHNA; CDR2 reads YSLEER. V lost 1 base, J lost 2 bases, and 17 bases stayed unmatched. For the CDR3, the DNA is TGCGCCAGCAGCCAAGCGACTCACAGGGGAACGGCTGGGGCCTACGAGCAGTACTTC. As protein: CASSQATHRGTAGAYEQYF.

The rearrangement uses TRBV7-2 and TRBJ1-2; D call uncertain. The ends were cut back, 4 bases at V and 4 bases at J, with 10 bases in the middle. The CDR3 length is 13 residues. Germline V gives CDR1 SGHTA, CDR2 FQGNSA. The CDR3 DNA reads TGTGCCAGCAGCTCGCCAACTGCCTATGGCTACACCTTC. Protein: CASSSPTAYGYTF.

The V call is TRBV30, the J call TRBJ2-1, with TRBD1 matching 7 bases. Germline-derived CDR1 and CDR2 are GTSNPN and SVGIG (reference sequence). V shed 1 base and J 6 bases; nucleotides not matched to a gene: 6. The CDR3 loop spans 14 amino acids. In DNA, the CDR3 is TGTGCCTGGAGTGCGACAGGGACGAGCAATGAGCAGTTCTTC. Amino acids: CAWSATGTSNEQFF.

This clone occurred once. The chain recombines TRBV7-9 with TRBJ2-1; D perhaps matches TRBD2 (6 bases). Trimming took 4 bases from V and 2 from J, leaving 15 bases between them. From germline, CDR1 is SEHNR and CDR2 FQNEAQ (reference sequence). The CDR3 totals 16 residues. The CDR3 is CASSWDLTSAYNEQFF. The CDR3 DNA reads TGTGCCAGCAGCTGGGACTTGACGAGCGCCTACAATGAGCAGTTCTTC.

The chain is built from TRBV19 and TRBJ2-7; 8 positions agree with TRBD1. CDR1 LNHDA and CDR2 SQIVND come from the germline V gene (reference sequence). The CDR3 runs 12 residues. The CDR3 DNA sequence: TGTGCCAGCTTCGGGGACAGGTTTCAAAGGCAGGTC. This gives the protein CASFGDRFQRQV.

V and J are TRBV9 and TRBJ2-3; tentatively, D is TRBD2 (7 bases). Looked up from germline, CDR1 is SGDLS and CDR2 is YYNGEE. CDR3 length: 15 residues. The V end was cut by 0 bases, the J end by 5 bases, with 13 bases between. The CDR3 here is CASSVDGGGQDTQYF. The DNA of the CDR3 is TGTGCCAGCAGCGTAGATGGCGGGGGACAAGATACGCAGTATTTT.